This record concerns one T cell receptor (beta chain) sequence. The data were taken from a study of human T cells and chemical hapten exposure. The authors extracted total RNA from unfractionated whole blood. What the library attached to individual cDNA molecules were unique molecular identifiers. TCRdb re-called the reads with MiXCR, one entry per CDR3 protein. The sample holds 95,000 to 150,000 distinct CDR3 sequences, more than 8.5% seen once. This sequence was found in a human donor in good health. Some clones in this sample may be carry-over from other donors' samples. Sequenced: whole blood.

Written as DNA, the CDR3 is TGTGCCACTGACGACCGGGACAGGAGCTCAGATACGCAGTATTTT. This sequence encodes CATDDRDRSSDTQYF. V and J are TRBV10-3 and TRBJ2-3, with 8 bases that match TRBD1. From germline, CDR1 is ENHRY and CDR2 SYGVKD. V gave up 10 bases and J gave up 4 bases; unmatched junction bases: 13. The CDR3 spans 15 residues.